A single sample gave rise to the 25 T cell receptor beta chains below, sequenced in a study of T-cell reconstitution after alpha-beta-depleted transplantation in children. Unique molecular identifiers were built into the TCRbeta library. TCRdb re-called the PCR reads with MiXCR, one entry per CDR3 protein. Seen here are some 220,000 distinct CDR3 sequences, under 13% observed once, and the top ten hold roughly 27%. Here the sequenced sample was PBMCs, taken before TCRalphabeta/CD19-depleted stem cell transplant. The receptors derive from a child less than two years old with acute myeloid leukemia, due to receive a stem cell transplant.

This clonotype has at least ten counts. The chain is built from TRBV20-1 and TRBJ2-1; 11 bases line up with TRBD2. This CDR3 comprises 13 residues. Germline CDR1 DFQATT, CDR2 SNEGSKA (reference sequence). J was trimmed by 4 bases and V by 8 bases; bases with no gene match: 4. This CDR3 reads CSTTSGGYNEQFF. The CDR3 DNA is TGCAGTACCACTAGCGGGGGTTACAATGAGCAGTTCTTC.

This clonotype was seen repeatedly, ten times or more. V usage is TRBV20-1 and J usage is TRBJ2-7; possible D gene TRBD2, 6 bases. This CDR3 is built from 16 residues. CDR1 DFQATT and CDR2 SNEGSKA come from the germline V gene (reference sequence). V was trimmed by 3 bases and J by 4 bases, leaving 22 bases between them. CDR3 nucleotides: TGCAGTGCTAGCACTACCTGGAGAGTAGCGGAATACGAGCAGTACTTC. This codes for CSASTTWRVAEYEQYF.

This clonotype was found many times. V usage is TRBV11-2 and J usage is TRBJ2-1; D tentatively fits TRBD1 or TRBD2 (5 bases each). This CDR3 contains 15 residues. From germline, CDR1 is SGHAT and CDR2 FQNNGV. Trimming removed 1 base at V and 2 bases at J, with 9 bases between. This CDR3 is CASSLAGTTYNEQFF. DNA of the CDR3: TGTGCCAGCAGCTTAGCCGGGACGACCTACAATGAGCAGTTCTTC.

At least ten counts were recorded for this clonotype. The chain recombines TRBV20-1 with TRBJ1-4, with TRBD1 as a possible D gene (5 bases). Trimming cost V 3 bases and J 3 bases, with 11 bases left between them. The CDR3 contains 14 residues. Germline values: CDR1 DFQATT, CDR2 SNEGSKA (reference sequence). For the CDR3, the DNA is TGCAGTGCTAGCCCCGGGGGACCTAATGAAAAACTGTTTTTT. Protein: CSASPGGPNEKLFF.

Many counts were recorded for this clonotype. The chain is built from TRBV7-8 and TRBJ1-2, with D unresolved. Germline lookup yields CDR1 SGHVS and CDR2 FQNEAQ. V lost 1 base to trimming and J lost 8 bases, with 14 bases between them. The CDR3 has 14 residues. The CDR3 DNA reads TGTGCCAGCAGCTTAGGCGAATCTCTTGGGGGCTACACCTTC. Translating it yields CASSLGESLGGYTF.

This clonotype has a count of ten or more. The CDR3: CASSQGTLYEQYF. The CDR3 region has the DNA TGTGCCAGCAGCCAAGGGACCCTGTACGAGCAGTACTTC. This rearrangement joins TRBV3-1 to TRBJ2-7; D call uncertain. This CDR3 comprises 13 residues. Trimming took off 1 base at V and 4 bases at J, with 8 bases between the two ends. The germline V gene encodes CDR1 LGHDT and CDR2 YNNKEL (reference sequence).

In its sample, this clonotype was seen many times. This chain uses TRBV28 with TRBJ2-1; possible D gene TRBD2, 6 bases. The length of the CDR3 is 15 residues. V was clipped by 2 bases and J by 4 bases, with 12 bases between them. Germline V gene sequence: CDR1 MDHEN, CDR2 SYDVKM. The CDR3 bases are TGTGCCAGCAGTTTAGCTAGCGACAATTACAATGAGCAGTTCTTC. This encodes CASSLASDNYNEQFF.

The chain combines TRBV6-5 with TRBJ1-1; 9 bases line up with TRBD1. The CDR3 runs 12 residues. CDR1 MNHEY and CDR2 SVGAGI come from the germline V gene. V gave up 6 bases and J gave up 8 bases; unmatched junction bases: 4. The CDR3 DNA reads TGTGCCAGCAGCGGGACAGGGAGGGAAGCTTTCTTT. Amino acid sequence: CASSGTGREAFF.

In its sample, this clonotype was seen many times. This chain uses TRBV4-3 with TRBJ2-5; maybe TRBD1 (6 bases). Trimming shortened V by 3 bases and J by 4 bases, and 18 bases separated the two germline ends. The germline CDR1 and CDR2 sequences are LGHNA and YSLEER. The CDR3 has 16 residues. The CDR3 coding sequence is TGCGCCAGCAGCCATGAACTAACAGGGACGCGAGAGACCCAGTACTTC. It codes for CASSHELTGTRETQYF.

This clonotype was recorded many times. The V call is TRBV7-9, the J call TRBJ2-2; 9 nucleotides align to TRBD1. The germline V gene has CDR1 SEHNR and CDR2 FQNEAQ (reference sequence). CDR3 length: 17 residues. The J segment lost 7 bases and the V segment lost 8 bases, leaving 17 bases of the junction unmatched. CDR3 nucleotide sequence: TGTGCCAGCCCCGATCGACGGGGGACAGGGAAGGACGGGGAGCTGTTTTTT. It encodes CASPDRRGTGKDGELFF.

This clonotype turned up a few times. The chain couples TRBV21-1 to TRBJ2-7; the DNA was not used to check the table's D call, TRBD2. TRBV21-1 is shown as a pseudogene. The CDR3 contains 12 residues. The CDR3 here is CASSKGDYEQYF. DNA of the CDR3: TGTGCCAGCAGCAAGGGAGACTACGAGCAGTACTTC.

This clonotype was recorded at least ten times. This chain uses TRBV20-1 with TRBJ2-1; D gene uncertain. The V end was cut by 0 bases, the J end by 5 bases, with 14 bases between. The CDR3 extends over 15 amino acids. The germline V gene encodes CDR1 DFQATT and CDR2 SNEGSKA (reference sequence). CDR3 nucleotides: TGCAGTGCTAGAGACCCCGCAGATAACAACAATGAGCAGTTCTTC. Protein sequence: CSARDPADNNNEQFF.

This clonotype appeared many times. V and J are TRBV7-8 and TRBJ1-2; tentative D call: TRBD1 (5 bases). The CDR3 has 13 amino acids. The germline V gene has CDR1 SGHVS and CDR2 FQNEAQ. The V end was cut by 4 bases, the J end by 13 bases, with 19 bases between. CDR3 sequence: CASSSGDGPRSTF. CDR3 nucleotide sequence: TGTGCCAGCAGCTCGGGGGACGGACCGCGTAGCACCTTC.

The sample holds many counts of this clonotype. The J gene is TRBJ2-7, the V gene TRBV2; 9 bases map to TRBD2. CDR1 SNHLY and CDR2 FYNNEI come from the germline V gene. This CDR3 comprises 15 residues. V shed 8 bases, J shed 6 bases, and the junction held 14 bases outside the gene matches. CDR3 DNA: TGTGCCAGCGGCTACCTTAGCGGGAGAGGCGGCGAGCAGTACTTC. Translated: CASGYLSGRGGEQYF.

This clonotype was seen at least ten times. The chain employs TRBV7-2 and TRBJ2-1, with D maybe TRBD2 (6 bases). Trimming left V 5 bases short and J 7 bases short, with 18 bases between. Germline CDR1 reads SGHTA; CDR2 reads FQGNSA. This CDR3 region has 15 residues. CDR3 loop: CASSVGTRVANEQFF. The CDR3 nucleotides are TGTGCCAGCAGCGTAGGGACTCGTGTAGCAAATGAGCAGTTCTTC.

This clonotype was observed at least ten times. This chain links TRBV7-9 with TRBJ2-3, with D perhaps TRBD2 (5 bases). This CDR3 has 15 amino acids. Germline CDR1 and CDR2: SEHNR and FQNEAQ (reference sequence). Trimming left V 5 bases short and J 1 base short, with 13 bases between. CDR3: CASSRAVRGTDTQYF. The CDR3 region has the DNA TGTGCCAGCAGCCGAGCGGTGAGGGGCACAGATACGCAGTATTTT. The full variable domain, its missing parts supplied by reference TRBV7-9 and TRBJ2-3, is DTGVSQNPRHKITKRGQNVTFRCDPISEHNRLYWYRQTLGQGPEFLTYFQNEAQLEKSRLLSDRFSAERPKGSFSTLEIQRTEQGDSAMYLCASSRAVRGTDTQYFGPGTRLTVL.

This clonotype was observed at least ten times. This chain links TRBV10-2 with TRBJ2-1; 14 nucleotides align to TRBD2. Germline CDR1 and CDR2: WSHSY and SAAADI. The CDR3 consists of 13 residues. V was pared by 9 bases and J by 10 bases, with 5 bases of the junction left unmatched. The CDR3 region has the DNA TGCGCCAGTCGACTAGCGGGAGGGCAAGAGCAGTTCTTC. This codes for CASRLAGGQEQFF.

This clonotype came up many times. The chain is built from TRBV3-1 and TRBJ1-1, with D possibly matching TRBD1 (5 bases). V was trimmed by 2 bases and J by 7 bases, leaving 11 bases between them. Germline V lookup: CDR1 LGHDT, CDR2 YNNKEL (reference sequence). The CDR3 covers 13 residues. CDR3 bases: TGTGCCAGCAGCCAATTTGGACACGTTGAAGCTTTCTTT. Protein: CASSQFGHVEAFF.

This clonotype appeared many times. V is TRBV6-2 or TRBV6-3 and J is TRBJ2-4; 10 nucleotides align to TRBD2. The junction had 4 bases not matched to a gene; V was cut back by 7 bases and J by 7 bases. In germline, CDR1 is MNHEY, CDR2 SVGEGT. CDR3 length equals 13 residues. In DNA, the CDR3 is TGTGCCAGCACCCTAGCGGGAGCGAACATTCAGTACTTC. Its protein product is CASTLAGANIQYF.

This clonotype occurred many times. V is TRBV5-1 and J is TRBJ1-4; the match to TRBD1 covers 8 bases. The germline V gene has CDR1 SGHRS and CDR2 YFSETQ. The CDR3 is 17 residues long. Unmatched junction bases numbered 9, after V lost 0 bases and J lost 5 bases. Written as DNA, the CDR3 is TGCGCCAGCAGCTTGGCGGAGACAGGGGAAGAAAATGAAAAACTGTTTTTT. The encoded protein is CASSLAETGEENEKLFF.

This clonotype was seen ten or more times. This rearrangement joins TRBV12-3 or TRBV12-4 to TRBJ2-1, with 10 bases identical to TRBD2. The trim removed 5 bases at V and 3 bases at J, leaving 10 bases unmatched. The CDR3 has 17 residues. The CDR3 sequence: CASSHGLAADFYNEQFF. CDR3 in DNA: TGTGCCAGCAGTCATGGACTAGCGGCTGATTTCTACAATGAGCAGTTCTTC.

The table lists this clonotype with a count of one. V is TRBV19 and J is TRBJ2-7, with D possibly matching TRBD2 (6 bases). The CDR3 contains 13 residues. From germline, CDR1 is LNHDA and CDR2 SQIVND (reference sequence). CDR3 in amino acids: CATGEAPSYEQYF. CDR3 in DNA: TGTGCTACTGGGGAGGCGCCCTCCTACGAGCAGTACTTC. The entire variable domain, with the rest obtained from reference TRBV19 and TRBJ2-7, is as follows: DGGITQSPKYLFRKEGQNVTLSCEQNLNHDAMYWYRQDPGQGLRLIYYSQIVNDFQKGDIAEGYSVSREKKESFPLTVTSAQKNPTAFYLCATGEAPSYEQYFGPGTRLTVT.

This clonotype was detected many times. V is TRBV25-1 and J is TRBJ2-5, with TRBD2 matching over 7 bases. The germline V gene encodes CDR1 MGHDK and CDR2 SYGVNS. There are 13 residues in the CDR3. After removal of 6 bases from V and 2 bases from J, the junction contained 3 bases not matched to a gene. The CDR3 sequence is CASSPGGQETQYF. The CDR3 DNA follows: TGTGCCAGCAGCCCGGGAGGACAAGAGACCCAGTACTTC.

At least ten counts were recorded for this clonotype. This chain joins TRBV5-1 and TRBJ2-5; D is perhaps TRBD1 or TRBD2 (5 bases each). CDR3 length: 14 amino acids. Trimming cost V 2 bases and J 3 bases, with 11 bases left between them. CDR1 is SGHRS, CDR2 YFSETQ, per germline. The CDR3 DNA sequence: TGCGCCAGCAGCTTTATGGGGGTGGAAGAGACCCAGTACTTC. This encodes CASSFMGVEETQYF.

Here the CDR3 DNA reads TGTGCCAGCAGTTCGCGGGACGCCCGGGAGTATGGCTACACCTTC. Translating it yields CASSSRDAREYGYTF. J is TRBJ1-2 and V is TRBV12-3 or TRBV12-4; D is perhaps TRBD1 (5 bases). The CDR3 sequence is 15 residues long. The V gene lost 4 bases and the J gene lost 5 bases, with 17 bases spanning the gap.